In this sample, the clone carrying this T cell receptor beta chain turned up a few times. Its antigen is unknown. This CDR3 has 16 residues. The ends lost 1 base at V and 1 base at J; junction bases unmatched: 3. Germline V gives CDR1 LGHNA, CDR2 YNFKEQ. The sample comes from a study of blood T cells in healthy people across ages. Broader study findings: Any conclusive comparison of naive versus antigen-experienced cells was prevented by using unsorted PBMCs.

Using a J-beta primer mix together with a sample-barcoded 5' primer, a second PCR was run for roughly 7 to 12 cycles. The study obtained at least 2.5 million CDR3-containing paired-end reads from every sample. TCRdb re-called the 5' RACE reads through MiXCR, storing one row per CDR3 protein. The repertoire holds about 640,000 distinct CDR3 sequences, around 54% seen once, with around 37% in the top ten. Isolation per sample recovered at least 7 million PBMCs. Input material: blood. This receptor was taken from a man in his sixties in good health. J is TRBJ2-7 and V is TRBV4-2; 11 bases map to TRBD2. The CDR3 DNA reads as TGTGCCAGCAGCCAAGCGACTAGCGGGGTGTCCTACGAGCAGTACTTC. This translates into CASSQATSGVSYEQYF.